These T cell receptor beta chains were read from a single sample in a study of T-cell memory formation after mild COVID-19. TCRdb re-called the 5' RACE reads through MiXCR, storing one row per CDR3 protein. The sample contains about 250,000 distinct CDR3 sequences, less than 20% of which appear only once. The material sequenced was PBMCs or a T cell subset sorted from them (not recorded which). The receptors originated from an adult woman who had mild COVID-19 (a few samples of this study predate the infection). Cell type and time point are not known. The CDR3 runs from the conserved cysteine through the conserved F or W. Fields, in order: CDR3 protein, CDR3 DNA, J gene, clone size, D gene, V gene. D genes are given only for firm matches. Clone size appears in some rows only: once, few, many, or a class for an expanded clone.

CASSQDRTGQETQYF TGTGCCAGCAGCCAAGATCGAACAGGACAAGAGACCCAGTACTTC TRBJ2-5 . . TRBV14
CASRDPGQRSYEQYF TGTGCCAGCCGCGACCCGGGACAGCGCTCCTACGAGCAGTACTTC TRBJ2-7 . TRBD1 TRBV6-2/TRBV6-3
CASRFSGRGETQYF TGTGCCAGCAGATTTAGCGGGAGGGGTGAGACCCAGTACTTC TRBJ2-5 few TRBD2 TRBV12-3/TRBV12-4
CASSFELPTGELFF TGCGCCAGCAGCTTTGAACTCCCCACCGGGGAGCTGTTTTTT TRBJ2-2 many . TRBV5-1
CATSRGLSGYGYTF TGTGCCACCAGCAGGGGCCTAAGTGGCTATGGCTACACCTTC TRBJ1-2 . . TRBV15
CVGGISHEQYF TGTGTTGGAGGGATCAGCCACGAGCAGTACTTC TRBJ2-7 . . TRBV7-9
CASSMEVGQGKLFF TGTGCCAGTAGTATGGAAGTGGGACAGGGAAAGCTGTTTTTT TRBJ2-2 . TRBD1 TRBV19
CASSLSRLYNEQFF TGTGCCAGCAGTTTATCCCGTTTGTACAATGAGCAGTTCTTC TRBJ2-1 few . TRBV12-3/TRBV12-4
CASNEGLGNTGELFF TGCGCCAGCAATGAGGGGCTAGGAAACACCGGGGAGCTGTTTTTT TRBJ2-2 . . TRBV5-1
CASSKFGMRGRSPPGANVLTF TGTGCCAGCAGCAAATTCGGAATGCGGGGGCGGTCCCCTCCTGGGGCCAACGTCCTGACTTTC TRBJ2-6 . . TRBV21-1
CASRPGQGSDEQYF TGTGCCAGCAGACCGGGACAGGGGTCGGACGAGCAGTACTTC TRBJ2-7 few TRBD1 TRBV12-3/TRBV12-4
CASSGHRDRRPLREKLFF TGTGCCAGTAGTGGGCACCGGGACCGACGACCGCTGCGGGAAAAACTGTTTTTT TRBJ1-4 . . TRBV19
CASTVDGGPNQPQHF TGTGCCAGCACAGTGGACGGGGGCCCCAATCAGCCCCAGCATTTT TRBJ1-5 once . TRBV6-6
CATSRDYGSSYEQYF TGTGCCACCAGCAGAGATTACGGCAGTTCCTACGAGCAGTACTTC TRBJ2-7 many . TRBV15
CSASERFSGANVLTF TGCAGTGCTAGTGAGAGATTCTCTGGGGCCAACGTCCTGACTTTC TRBJ2-6 many . TRBV20-1